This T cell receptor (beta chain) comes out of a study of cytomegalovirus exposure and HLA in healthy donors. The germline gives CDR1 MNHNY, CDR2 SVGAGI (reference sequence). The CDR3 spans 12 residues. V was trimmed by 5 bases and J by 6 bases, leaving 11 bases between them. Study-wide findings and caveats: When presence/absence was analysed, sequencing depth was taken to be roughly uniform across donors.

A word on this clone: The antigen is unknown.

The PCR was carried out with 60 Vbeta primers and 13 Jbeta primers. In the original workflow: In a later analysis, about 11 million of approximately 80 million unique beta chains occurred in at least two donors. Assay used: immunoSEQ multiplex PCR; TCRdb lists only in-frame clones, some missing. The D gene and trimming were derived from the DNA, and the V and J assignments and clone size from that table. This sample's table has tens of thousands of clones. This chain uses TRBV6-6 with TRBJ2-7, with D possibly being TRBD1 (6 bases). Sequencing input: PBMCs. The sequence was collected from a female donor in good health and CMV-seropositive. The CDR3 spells CASSHRVGEQYF. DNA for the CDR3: TGTGCCAGCAGTCACAGGGTTGGCGAGCAGTACTTC.